The T cell receptor (beta chain) described here comes from a study of CD8 T cells in Susac syndrome. After extraction with the RNeasy kit, about 0.45 to 1 ug of the RNA was reverse transcribed using random hexamers. TCRdb redid the calling of the immunoSEQ multiplex PCR reads with MiXCR, one entry per CDR3 protein. This sample has over 150,000 distinct CDR3 sequences, with roughly 95% found just once. This CDR3 has 15 residues. V was cut by 1 base and J by 4 bases, with 13 bases left in between. Germline V gene lookup returns CDR1 SGHAT and CDR2 FQNNGV. This TCR was sampled from a human donor with Susac syndrome. V usage is TRBV11-2 and J usage is TRBJ2-5, with D possibly TRBD1 on 5 matching bases. Sequencing was performed on CD4+ T cells from PBMCs. CDR3 in amino acids: CASSLVQAIGETQYF. The CDR3 DNA reads as TGTGCCAGCAGCTTAGTACAGGCAATAGGAGAGACCCAGTACTTC.